These 21 T cell receptor beta chains share one sample of origin, sequenced in a study of T cell responses to AZD1222 COVID-19 vaccine. Profiled with immunoSEQ multiplex PCR; TCRdb holds only in-frame clones, not every one. The sample includes about 130,000 clones, roughly 88% of them seen just once. Sequencing was performed on peripheral blood, taken on day 0 of MenACWY control vaccination. The receptors shown here come from an adult in good health.

The V gene is TRBV11-2, the J gene TRBJ1-5; D ambiguous. This CDR3 has 16 amino acids. The V gene's germline CDR1 is SGHAT and CDR2 FQNNGV. V lost 3 bases to trimming and J lost 2 bases, with 14 bases between them. This chain's CDR3 is CASSLGKLGRNQPQHF. The DNA for the CDR3 is TGTGCCAGCAGCTTGGGGAAATTGGGCCGCAATCAGCCCCAGCATTTT.

This chain links TRBV4-1 with TRBJ2-7; 7 nucleotides match TRBD1. CDR3 length: 17 residues. The V gene end was trimmed by 3 bases and the J gene end by 0 bases; junction bases not matched to a gene: 11. CDR1 and CDR2 from the germline V gene are MGHRA and YSYEKL. The CDR3 DNA follows: TGCGCCAGCAGCCATAGAATATTGACAGGGAACTCCTACGAGCAGTACTTC. Translating gives CASSHRILTGNSYEQYF.

The sample holds one count of this clone. The J gene is TRBJ2-3, the V gene TRBV6-1, with 13 bases that match TRBD2. The ends lost 1 base at V and 5 bases at J; junction bases unmatched: 6. The CDR3 is made up of 17 amino acids. CDR1 and CDR2 from the germline V gene are MNHNS and SASEGT. The CDR3 is CASSEVRLAGGGDTQYF. The CDR3 DNA reads as TGTGCCAGCAGTGAAGTTAGACTAGCGGGAGGCGGAGATACGCAGTATTTT.

The rearrangement links TRBV5-1 to TRBJ2-7; D possibly corresponds to TRBD1 (5 bases). Trimming stripped 1 base from V and 3 bases from J, with 11 bases between. The CDR3 is made up of 14 amino acids. CDR1 SGHRS and CDR2 YFSETQ come from the germline V gene. This CDR3 is CASSLIGRVYEQYF. The CDR3 region has the DNA TGCGCCAGCAGCTTGATAGGCAGGGTCTACGAGCAGTACTTC. Using reference TRBV5-1 and TRBJ2-7 for the parts outside the CDR3, the full variable domain is KAGVTQTPRYLIKTRGQQVTLSCSPISGHRSVSWYQQTPGQGLQFLFEYFSETQRNKGNFPGRFSGRQFSNSRSEMNVSTLELGDSALYLCASSLIGRVYEQYFGPGTRLTVT.

The chain combines TRBV7-2 with TRBJ2-7; TRBD2 might be the D (6 bases). V dropped 3 bases and J dropped 4 bases, with 10 bases sitting between them. The CDR3 is 13 residues long. CDR1 SGHTA and CDR2 FQGNSA come from the germline V gene. CDR3 sequence reads: CASSFGREYEQYF. The CDR3 nucleotides read TGTGCCAGCAGCTTTGGGCGGGAATACGAGCAGTACTTC.

The CDR3 reads CASSQRPDLTDTQYF. CDR3 nucleotides: TGCGCCAGCAGCCAAAGGCCGGATCTCACAGATACGCAGTATTTT. The V call is TRBV4-1, the J call TRBJ2-3; D is uncertain. Between the trimmed V and J ends, which lost 2 bases and 2 bases, there was a span of 11 bases. This CDR3 has 15 amino acids. The germline V gene has CDR1 MGHRA and CDR2 YSYEKL.

The chain couples TRBV9 to TRBJ2-1; 12 positions agree with TRBD2. The germline V gene encodes CDR1 SGDLS and CDR2 YYNGEE. The CDR3 has 19 residues. Trimming cost V 4 bases and J 0 bases; bases outside gene matches: 11. This CDR3 is CASSPARTSGASSYNEQFF. The CDR3, as DNA: TGTGCCAGCAGCCCCGCTCGGACTAGCGGGGCCAGCTCCTACAATGAGCAGTTCTTC. Combining the CDR3 with reference TRBV9 and TRBJ2-1 gives the whole variable domain DSGVTQTPKHLITATGQRVTLRCSPRSGDLSVYWYQQSLDQGLQFLIQYYNGEERAKGNILERFSAQQFPDLHSELNLSSLELGDSALYFCASSPARTSGASSYNEQFFGPGTRLTVL.

In its sample, this clone was seen once. The rearrangement uses TRBV27 and TRBJ2-2; TRBD2 is a possible D gene (5 bases). The V and J ends lost 8 bases and 7 bases respectively, with 14 bases between them. The germline CDR1 and CDR2 sequences are MNHEY and SMNVEV (reference sequence). The CDR3 loop spans 13 amino acids. DNA for the CDR3: TGTGCCAGCCGACTTAGCGCCGGCGGGGAGCTGTTTTTT. Protein sequence: CASRLSAGGELFF.

This chain connects TRBV18 to TRBJ2-1; D perhaps matches TRBD1 (5 bases). CDR1 and CDR2 (germline): KGHSH, LQKENI. CDR3 length equals 14 residues. V was cut by 3 bases and J by 6 bases, with 12 bases left in between. For the CDR3, the DNA is TGTGCCAGCTCACCGCAGGGAACGTCCAATGAGCAGTTCTTC. It is translated as CASSPQGTSNEQFF. Supplemented by reference TRBV18 and TRBJ2-1, the full variable domain reads NAGVMQNPRHLVRRRGQEARLRCSPMKGHSHVYWYRQLPEEGLKFMVYLQKENIIDESGMPKERFSAEFPKEGPSILRIQQVVRGDSAAYFCASSPQGTSNEQFFGPGTRLTVL.

The chain has TRBV5-1 and TRBJ2-1; either TRBD1 or TRBD2 may fit D (5 bases each). Germline V CDR1 and CDR2: SGHRS, YFSETQ. Deletions cut 1 base from V and 4 bases from J, with 12 bases between. This CDR3 has 15 amino acids. CDR3 sequence: CASSLRGTVYNEQFF. Written as DNA, the CDR3 is TGCGCCAGCAGCTTGCGAGGGACGGTTTACAATGAGCAGTTCTTC.

The V and J genes are TRBV5-1 and TRBJ2-1; TRBD1 agrees at 7 bases. Per the germline V gene, CDR1 is SGHRS and CDR2 is YFSETQ. V shed 2 bases and J 7 bases; nucleotides not matched to a gene: 12. The CDR3 sequence is 16 residues long. The CDR3 region has the DNA TGCGCCAGCAGCTTAATTCCCCAAGGGGGCATAAATGAGCAGTTCTTC. This translates into CASSLIPQGGINEQFF.

V and J are TRBV5-1 and TRBJ1-3, with D perhaps matching TRBD1 (5 bases). CDR3 length equals 17 residues. V was shortened by 0 bases and J by 0 bases, with 13 bases between the two germline ends. Germline CDR1 is SGHRS and CDR2 is YFSETQ. This CDR3 is CASSLGMGPLSGNTIYF. The DNA of the CDR3 is TGCGCCAGCAGCTTGGGTATGGGGCCCCTCTCTGGAAACACCATATATTTT.

This chain joins TRBV5-1 and TRBJ2-5, with D hard to call. Germline V gene sequence: CDR1 SGHRS, CDR2 YFSETQ. The CDR3 runs to 11 residues. Between the trimmed V and J ends, which lost 4 bases and 3 bases, there was a span of 4 bases. The DNA of the CDR3 is TGCGCCAGCAGCGGGGAAGAGACCCAGTACTTC. Protein product: CASSGEETQYF.

The CDR3 here is CASSGDRVRETQYF. CDR3 bases: TGTGCCAGTAGCGGGGACAGGGTCAGAGAGACCCAGTACTTC. The rearrangement links TRBV19 to TRBJ2-5; 9 bases map to TRBD1. This CDR3 spans 14 amino acids. With 6 bases clipped from V and 4 bases from J, the junction kept 6 bases outside the gene matches. Per germline, CDR1 LNHDA and CDR2 SQIVND (reference sequence).

The sample holds one count of this clone. The chain combines TRBV3-1 (or the pseudogene TRBV3-2) with TRBJ1-4, with D perhaps matching TRBD1 (5 bases). The CDR3 extends over 14 amino acids. The germline V and J ends were trimmed by 4 bases and 5 bases, with 11 bases remaining between them. Looked up from germline, CDR1 is LGHDT and CDR2 is YNNKEL (reference sequence). The CDR3 nucleotides are TGTGCCAGCAGCCTACGGGGGGAGAATGAAAAACTGTTTTTT. This sequence encodes CASSLRGENEKLFF.

The chain carries TRBV28 and TRBJ2-1; D not resolved. With 5 bases removed from V and 7 bases from J, the gap between germline ends came to 9 bases. The CDR3 spans 12 residues. CDR1 MDHEN and CDR2 SYDVKM come from the germline V gene. CDR3 nucleotides: TGTGCCAGCAGTCCCTCCGTTAATGAGCAGTTCTTC. It translates to CASSPSVNEQFF.

The chain links TRBV6-5 to TRBJ2-7; D is ambiguous. The germline CDR1 and CDR2 sequences are MNHEY and SVGAGI. The CDR3 consists of 15 residues. Trimming left V 6 bases short and J 2 bases short, with 17 bases between. The CDR3 DNA is TGTGCCAGCAGACCCCGCTCGGACCGCACCTACGAGCAGTACTTC. Protein sequence: CASRPRSDRTYEQYF.

The chain is built from TRBV2 and TRBJ2-3; 11 bases fit TRBD2. The junction had 5 bases not matched to a gene; V was cut back by 6 bases and J by 3 bases. Germline values: CDR1 SNHLY, CDR2 FYNNEI. The CDR3 extends over 15 amino acids. CDR3 DNA sequence: TGTGCCAGCAGACTAGCGGGAGTCGGGACAGATACGCAGTATTTT. Protein product: CASRLAGVGTDTQYF.

The chain joins TRBV19 to TRBJ2-3, with D unresolved. There are 14 residues in the CDR3. Looked up from germline, CDR1 is LNHDA and CDR2 is SQIVND (reference sequence). V was clipped by 10 bases and J by 1 base, with 15 bases between them. As DNA, the CDR3 is TGTGCCACCAAGAGGCTAGTGGGCACAGATACGCAGTATTTT. It encodes CATKRLVGTDTQYF.

The gene calls are TRBV28 and TRBJ1-3; D uncertain. Deletions cut 2 bases from V and 2 bases from J, with 10 bases between. Looked up from germline, CDR1 is MDHEN and CDR2 is SYDVKM. CDR3 length: 15 residues. The CDR3 nucleotides read TGTGCCAGCAGTTTACCTGGTACGACTGGAAACACCATATATTTT. Protein: CASSLPGTTGNTIYF.

The chain is built from TRBV6-1 and TRBJ2-3; no clear D. The V end was cut by 0 bases, the J end by 3 bases, with 7 bases between. This CDR3 comprises 14 residues. Germline CDR1 and CDR2: MNHNS and SASEGT. The DNA for the CDR3 is TGTGCCAGCAGTGAAGCTAAGGGAACAGATACGCAGTATTTT. As protein: CASSEAKGTDTQYF.